These 27 T cell receptor beta chains originate from one sample sequenced in a study of Graves' ophthalmopathy and Graves' hyperthyroidism. Amplifying from RNA transcripts, the study obtained TCR beta CDR3 regions. HTBI primers were used in a first-round RT-PCR, which preceded a second-round multiplex PCR. Via MiXCR, TCRdb re-called the multiplex PCR reads, giving one row per CDR3 protein. The sample lists about 400,000 distinct CDR3 sequences; around 18% were seen once. Sequences were obtained from peripheral blood. The receptors were gathered from a woman aged 18-29 years with Graves' ophthalmopathy.

The chain links TRBV6-1 to TRBJ2-5, with a possible D match to TRBD2 (5 bases). The CDR3 length is 11 residues. V was clipped by 8 bases and J by 5 bases, with 9 bases between them. CDR1 MNHNS and CDR2 SASEGT come from the germline V gene. CDR3 nucleotide sequence: TGTGCCAGCTTCCGCGGGGAGACCCAGTACTTC. Translating it yields CASFRGETQYF.

The table lists this clonotype with many counts. The J gene is TRBJ1-2, the V gene TRBV7-2; D might be TRBD1 (6 bases). Trimming removed 3 bases from V and 4 bases from J, with 15 bases in between. The CDR3 contains 15 residues. Germline V gene lookup returns CDR1 SGHTA and CDR2 FQGNSA. The CDR3 sequence is CASSLDQGPAYGYTF. As DNA, the CDR3 is TGTGCCAGCAGCTTGGATCAGGGGCCGGCCTATGGCTACACCTTC.

This clonotype showed up just a few times. The chain joins TRBV30 to TRBJ1-2; TRBD1 aligns across 8 bases. Losses at the gene ends were 3 bases for V and 8 bases for J; bases not matched to a gene: 8. This CDR3 contains 13 residues. CDR1 and CDR2 (germline): GTSNPN, SVGIG (reference sequence). CDR3 loop: CAWRTQGAGGYTF. In DNA, the CDR3 is TGTGCCTGGAGAACCCAGGGGGCAGGGGGCTACACCTTC.

This clonotype was seen many times. The chain links TRBV6-2 or TRBV6-3 to TRBJ2-2, with 10 nucleotides matching TRBD1. The junction had 3 bases not matched to a gene; V was cut back by 0 bases and J by 2 bases. CDR3 length equals 17 residues. CDR1 and CDR2 from the germline V gene are MNHEY and SVGEGT. The CDR3 DNA sequence: TGTGCCAGCAGTTACTCGGGACAGGGGACAAACACCGGGGAGCTGTTTTTT. It encodes CASSYSGQGTNTGELFF.

V and J are TRBV27 and TRBJ2-7; 7 bases are shared with TRBD2. CDR1 and CDR2 (germline): MNHEY, SMNVEV (reference sequence). The CDR3 totals 13 residues. V gave up 6 bases and J gave up 4 bases; unmatched junction bases: 6. CDR3 region: CASRPSGLYEQYF. The CDR3 nucleotides are TGTGCCAGCAGACCTAGCGGTTTATACGAGCAGTACTTC.

This clonotype showed up many times. The rearrangement links TRBV4-3 to TRBJ1-2, with 9 bases matching TRBD1. In germline, CDR1 is LGHNA, CDR2 YSLEER. V trimming: 0 bases; J trimming: 5 bases; junction bases outside the gene matches: 1. CDR3 length: 14 amino acids. The chain's CDR3 is CASSQDGQGYGYTF. CDR3 DNA: TGCGCCAGCAGCCAAGATGGACAGGGGTATGGCTACACCTTC.

This clonotype has ten or more counts. V and J are TRBV3-1 and TRBJ2-4; D is unresolved. The germline CDR1 and CDR2 sequences are LGHDT and YNNKEL (reference sequence). CDR3 length equals 14 residues. V shed 0 bases and J shed 1 base, with 4 bases lying between them. The CDR3 loop reads CASSQDGAKNIQYF. In DNA, the CDR3 is TGTGCCAGCAGCCAAGACGGGGCCAAAAACATTCAGTACTTC.

This sequence joins TRBV10-3 and TRBJ2-7, with a possible D match to TRBD2 (6 bases). Trimming took off 11 bases at V and 2 bases at J, with 22 bases between the two ends. The CDR3 is 15 amino acids. Germline CDR1 and CDR2: ENHRY and SYGVKD. CDR3 in amino acids: CAVTPGSSAAYEQYF. The CDR3 DNA is TGTGCCGTAACCCCCGGTTCTAGCGCAGCCTACGAGCAGTACTTC.

This clonotype was found many times. The chain uses TRBV15 and TRBJ1-1; D is undetermined. Germline V gene lookup returns CDR1 LNHNV and CDR2 YYDKDF (reference sequence). The CDR3 has 12 amino acids. Trimming removed 0 bases at V and 10 bases at J, with 9 bases between. The CDR3 DNA reads as TGTGCCACCAGCAGAGATGATCAAAGAGCTTTCTTT. Translated, it gives CATSRDDQRAFF.

The table lists this clonotype with many counts. The chain joins TRBV20-1 to TRBJ2-7; 7 positions match TRBD2. V trimming: 6 bases; J trimming: 8 bases; junction bases outside the gene matches: 28. The CDR3 is made up of 18 amino acids. Germline lookup yields CDR1 DFQATT and CDR2 SNEGSKA (reference sequence). CDR3 amino acids: CSANRLRSAREILNQQYF. The DNA for the CDR3 is TGCAGTGCCAATAGGCTGCGATCCGCGCGGGAGATCCTAAATCAGCAGTACTTC.

This clonotype was observed at least ten times. The CDR3 DNA is TGTGCCAGTAGCGGCATGGGGGTAGGCGAGCAGTACTTC. This sequence encodes CASSGMGVGEQYF. The chain recombines TRBV19 with TRBJ2-7; D possibly uses TRBD1 or TRBD2 (5 bases each). Looked up from germline, CDR1 is LNHDA and CDR2 is SQIVND (reference sequence). CDR3 length: 13 amino acids. Trimming pared 6 bases from V and 6 bases from J, leaving 15 bases between.

This clonotype turned up a few times. V gene TRBV4-1 combines with J gene TRBJ2-4; D remains ambiguous. The V and J ends lost 1 base and 5 bases respectively, with 12 bases between them. The CDR3 runs 15 residues. The germline gives CDR1 MGHRA, CDR2 YSYEKL. CDR3 bases: TGCGCCAGCAGCCAAGGGGTTCGGCAGGAAAACATTCAGTACTTC. Translated: CASSQGVRQENIQYF.

This clonotype was observed many times. The chain has TRBV7-2 and TRBJ2-5, with D hard to call. This CDR3 has 12 residues. V was trimmed by 5 bases and J by 4 bases, leaving 8 bases between them. CDR1 is SGHTA, CDR2 FQGNSA, per germline. In DNA, the CDR3 is TGTGCCAGCAGCCAGGACGGAGAGACCCAGTACTTC. Translation gives CASSQDGETQYF.

This clonotype was seen ten or more times. The J gene is TRBJ2-5, the V gene TRBV10-3; either TRBD1 or TRBD2 may fit D (6 bases each). V lost 11 bases, J lost 5 bases, and 15 bases lay in between. Per the germline V gene, CDR1 is ENHRY and CDR2 is SYGVKD. The CDR3 runs 12 residues. The CDR3 spells CAVGGRAETQYF. For the CDR3, the DNA is TGTGCCGTCGGGGGCCGGGCGGAGACCCAGTACTTC.

V and J are TRBV15 and TRBJ1-5, with D tentatively TRBD1 (5 bases). Per germline, CDR1 LNHNV and CDR2 YYDKDF (reference sequence). CDR3 size: 17 residues. Between the trimmed V and J ends, which lost 1 base and 7 bases, there was a span of 20 bases. CDR3 loop: CATSRGGPGGAHQPQHF. The CDR3 DNA reads TGTGCCACCAGCAGAGGGGGTCCGGGGGGAGCTCACCAGCCCCAGCATTTT.

This clonotype was recorded at least ten times. This chain links TRBV7-2 with TRBJ2-7; possibly TRBD2 for D (5 bases). The germline V gene has CDR1 SGHTA and CDR2 FQGNSA. Trimming removed 4 bases at V and 7 bases at J, with 11 bases between. The CDR3 spans 12 residues. CDR3 sequence (DNA): TGTGCCAGCAGCTCAGTTGGCGGGGAGCAGTACTTC. This translates into CASSSVGGEQYF. Based on the CDR3 plus reference TRBV7-2 and TRBJ2-7, the full variable domain is GAGVSQSPSNKVTEKGKDVELRCDPISGHTALYWYRQSLGQGLEFLIYFQGNSAPDKSGLPSDRFSAERTGGSVSTLTIQRTQQEDSAVYLCASSSVGGEQYFGPGTRLTVT.

This clonotype was counted ten times or more. The genes are TRBV6-5 and TRBJ1-3; D not resolved. V was pared by 8 bases and J by 2 bases, with 13 bases between. The CDR3 totals 14 residues. CDR1 is MNHEY and CDR2 is SVGAGI in the germline V gene. CDR3 in amino acids: CASAEGLAGNTIYF. The CDR3 DNA reads as TGTGCCAGCGCGGAAGGGTTGGCTGGAAACACCATATATTTT.

This clonotype was recorded at least ten times. The chain has TRBV28 and TRBJ2-5, with unresolved D. V was pared by 4 bases and J by 5 bases, with 11 bases between. The CDR3 runs 13 residues. CDR1 MDHEN and CDR2 SYDVKM come from the germline V gene. The CDR3 sequence: CASSYTPGETQYF. DNA of the CDR3: TGTGCCAGCAGTTATACCCCCGGGGAGACCCAGTACTTC.

This clonotype was recorded many times. This sequence joins TRBV12-3 or TRBV12-4 and TRBJ2-4; 10 bases map to TRBD2. The CDR3 runs 16 residues. V trimming: 2 bases; J trimming: 7 bases; junction bases outside the gene matches: 8. The chain's CDR3 is CASSLYIGTSENIQYF. Written as DNA, the CDR3 is TGTGCCAGCAGTTTATACATCGGGACTAGCGAGAACATTCAGTACTTC.

This chain uses TRBV29-1 with TRBJ1-2; D might be TRBD1 (5 bases). From germline, CDR1 is SQVTM and CDR2 ANQGSEA. This CDR3 is 11 amino acids long. V was cut by 6 bases and J by 4 bases, with 9 bases left in between. The CDR3: CSVRGIYGYTF. CDR3 bases: TGCAGCGTGCGGGGCATCTATGGCTACACCTTC. The full variable domain, in which reference TRBV29-1 and TRBJ1-2 provide the parts outside the CDR3, is SAVISQKPSRDICQRGTSLTIQCQVDSQVTMMFWYRQQPGQSLTLIATANQGSEATYESGFVIDKFPISRPNLTFSTLTVSNMSPEDSSIYLCSVRGIYGYTFGSGTRLTVV.

This clonotype appeared many times. As DNA, the CDR3 is TGCGCCAGCAGCTCACCCCGGACAGGACAAGAGACCCAGTACTTC. Residues: CASSSPRTGQETQYF. The gene calls are TRBV5-1 and TRBJ2-5; 7 bases match TRBD1. The CDR3 loop spans 15 amino acids. V trimming: 3 bases; J trimming: 2 bases; junction bases outside the gene matches: 7. Germline CDR1 and CDR2: SGHRS and YFSETQ.

CDR3 nucleotide sequence: TGTGCCAGCAGTTTCCGGTCCATGAACACTGAAGCTTTCTTT. The encoded protein is CASSFRSMNTEAFF. This chain joins TRBV12-3 or TRBV12-4 and TRBJ1-1, with unresolved D. The CDR3 extends over 14 amino acids. Trimming cost V 3 bases and J 0 bases, with 8 bases left between them.

This clonotype was detected ten times or more. This sequence joins TRBV2 and TRBJ2-6; 8 nucleotides match TRBD1. The J segment lost 0 bases and the V segment lost 6 bases, leaving 7 bases of the junction unmatched. Looked up from germline, CDR1 is SNHLY and CDR2 is FYNNEI. CDR3 length: 17 residues. This CDR3 reads CASRPGQGYSGANVLTF. In DNA, the CDR3 is TGTGCCAGCAGACCCGGACAGGGCTACTCTGGGGCCAACGTCCTGACTTTC.

This chain links TRBV30 with TRBJ1-6; 7 bases agree with TRBD1. Germline loops: CDR1 GTSNPN, CDR2 SVGIG (reference sequence). The CDR3 covers 22 residues. After removal of 1 base from V and 0 bases from J, the junction contained 21 bases not matched to a gene. The CDR3 is CAWSGIVGQAGQESSYNSPLHF. DNA for the CDR3: TGTGCCTGGAGTGGAATCGTAGGACAGGCTGGGCAAGAAAGCTCCTATAATTCACCCCTCCACTTT.

Ten or more counts support this clonotype. The CDR3 DNA is TGTGCCAGCAGTGGCCAGTTGAGGGTTAAGTACGAGCAGTACTTC. Protein product: CASSGQLRVKYEQYF. This sequence joins TRBV6-1 and TRBJ2-7, with TRBD2 as a possible D gene (5 bases). The CDR3 extends over 15 amino acids. Trimming took off 4 bases at V and 4 bases at J, with 17 bases between the two ends. Germline values: CDR1 MNHNS, CDR2 SASEGT.

This clonotype was counted many times. The chain employs TRBV6-5 and TRBJ2-7, with 9 bases identical to TRBD1. The V gene end was trimmed by 1 base and the J gene end by 5 bases; junction bases not matched to a gene: 9. CDR3 length: 16 residues. Per the germline V gene, CDR1 is MNHEY and CDR2 is SVGAGI. The CDR3 nucleotides are TGTGCCAGCAGTTACTTCGCGAGGGGGACAGGGAACGAGCAGTACTTC. Amino acids: CASSYFARGTGNEQYF.

This chain connects TRBV12-3 or TRBV12-4 to TRBJ1-5; D perhaps matches TRBD1 (6 bases). V was clipped by 3 bases and J by 0 bases, with 12 bases between them. The CDR3 has 16 residues. CDR3 nucleotide sequence: TGTGCCAGCAGTTTCGACAGGAGTTATAGCAATCAGCCCCAGCATTTT. Translated: CASSFDRSYSNQPQHF.